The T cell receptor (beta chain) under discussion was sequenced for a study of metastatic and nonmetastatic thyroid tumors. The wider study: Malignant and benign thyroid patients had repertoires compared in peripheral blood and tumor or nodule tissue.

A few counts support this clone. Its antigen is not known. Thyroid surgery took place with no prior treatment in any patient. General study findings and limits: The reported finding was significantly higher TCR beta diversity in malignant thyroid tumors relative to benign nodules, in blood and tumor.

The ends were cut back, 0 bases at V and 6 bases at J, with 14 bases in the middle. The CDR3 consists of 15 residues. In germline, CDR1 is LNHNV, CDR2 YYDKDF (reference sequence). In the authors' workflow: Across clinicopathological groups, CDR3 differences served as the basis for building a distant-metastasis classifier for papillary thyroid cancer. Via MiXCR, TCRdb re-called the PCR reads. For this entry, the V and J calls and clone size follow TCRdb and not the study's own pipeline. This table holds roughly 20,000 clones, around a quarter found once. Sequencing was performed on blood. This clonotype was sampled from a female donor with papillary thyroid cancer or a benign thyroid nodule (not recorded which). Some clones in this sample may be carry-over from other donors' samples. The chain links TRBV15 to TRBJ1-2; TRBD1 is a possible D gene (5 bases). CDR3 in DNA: TGTGCCACCAGCAGAGAAGGGACGGCGGCTAATGGCTACACCTTC. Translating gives CATSREGTAANGYTF.